Sequencing of this T cell receptor beta chain was carried out in a study of identical twins. This clonotype was detected a few times. TCRdb itself ran the 5' RACE reads through MiXCR, one entry per CDR3 protein. Here the sample spans 570,000 or so distinct CDR3 sequences, 9.6% being singletons. The CDR3 spans 11 residues. V was cut by 7 bases and J by 1 base, with 4 bases left in between. CDR1 is MNHNS and CDR2 is SASEGT in the germline V gene. These same data were also listed under a study on yellow fever vaccine responses in identical twins.

The V gene is TRBV6-1, the J gene TRBJ2-5; D remains unclear. The origin of this receptor is a woman aged 18-29 years in good health. Sequenced input: PBMCs. The CDR3 is CASKRQETQYF. CDR3 nucleotide sequence: TGTGCCAGCAAGCGCCAAGAGACCCAGTACTTC.